This record covers a single T cell receptor (beta chain). Antigen unknown. This record belongs to a study of Ad26.COV2.S vaccination and SARS-CoV-2 variants. Findings and caveats of the study: An underestimation of total T cell responses may have resulted from the TCR breadth and depth analyses.

The treatment denotes: roughly 19 received Ad26.COV2.S at low or high dose, single or two shots; about 5 received placebo; per-sample allocation not given. Samples analyzed were those drawn on day 63 after the first vaccine or placebo injection. Germline values: CDR1 SGHDN, CDR2 FVKESK. V lost 4 bases and J lost 3, with 10 bases in between. There are 13 residues in the CDR3. Method: immunoSEQ multiplex PCR; TCRdb's copy keeps in-frame clones and lacks some. The sample holds 440,000 or so clones; 90% are singletons and the top ten take under 4.5%. The TCR comes from a person between 18 and 59 years old who received the Ad26.COV2.S COVID-19 vaccine or a placebo. The source was peripheral blood, collected in a trial of Ad26.COV2.S vaccine versus placebo. V gene TRBV14 combines with J gene TRBJ2-7; D gene unclear. The CDR3 DNA reads as TGTGCCAGCAGCCTAGAGTGGGGCTACGAGCAGTACTTC. Amino acids: CASSLEWGYEQYF. Complete variable domain (other parts from reference TRBV14 and TRBJ2-7): EAGVTQFPSHSVIEKGQTVTLRCDPISGHDNLYWYRRVMGKEIKFLLHFVKESKQDESGMPNNRFLAERTGGTYSTLKVQPAELEDSGVYFCASSLEWGYEQYFGPGTRLTVT.